Below are 30 T cell receptor beta chains sequenced from a single sample in a study of cytomegalovirus exposure and HLA in healthy donors. Researchers ran the PCR with 60 Vbeta and 13 Jbeta primers. Assay: immunoSEQ multiplex PCR; the TCRdb copy retains only in-frame clones and omits some. The data show about 230,000 clones, about three quarters seen once. The source material was PBMCs. Every receptor here comes from a boy aged 5-17 years in good health and CMV-seronegative.

The chain has TRBV30 and TRBJ2-7; 12 bases are shared with TRBD2. The germline V gene has CDR1 GTSNPN and CDR2 SVGIG (reference sequence). The V gene end was trimmed by 4 bases and the J gene end by 3 bases; junction bases not matched to a gene: 4. CDR3 length equals 14 residues. CDR3 sequence (DNA): TGTGCCTGGAAGCCTAGCGGGAGGGTCTACGAGCAGTACTTC. Its translation is CAWKPSGRVYEQYF.

The chain couples TRBV6-1 to TRBJ1-2, with D perhaps matching TRBD1 (6 bases). V was pared by 0 bases and J by 8 bases, with 28 bases between. The V gene's germline CDR1 is MNHNS and CDR2 SASEGT. This CDR3 spans 19 amino acids. The CDR3 loop reads CASSEARGGQGLTVRGYTF. CDR3 nucleotide sequence: TGTGCCAGCAGTGAAGCGCGGGGGGGGCAGGGTTTGACAGTGAGGGGCTACACCTTC.

The V gene is TRBV10-3, the J gene TRBJ1-2; 9 bases map to TRBD1. This CDR3 has 13 amino acids. Germline CDR1 reads ENHRY; CDR2 reads SYGVKD. V was pared by 10 bases and J by 6 bases, with 9 bases of the junction left unmatched. The CDR3 here is CATSRDRDDGYTF. The CDR3, as DNA: TGTGCCACGTCCCGGGACAGGGACGATGGCTACACCTTC.

The gene calls are TRBV7-9 and TRBJ1-3; tentatively, D is TRBD1 (5 bases). The V end was cut by 2 bases, the J end by 0 bases, with 11 bases between. Germline V CDR1 and CDR2: SEHNR, FQNEAQ (reference sequence). The CDR3 totals 16 residues. For the CDR3, the DNA is TGTGCCAGCAGCTTACCTGACAGCTACTCTGGAAACACCATATATTTT. Translating it yields CASSLPDSYSGNTIYF. Filled out from reference TRBV7-9 and TRBJ1-3, the complete variable domain reads DTGVSQNPRHKITKRGQNVTFRCDPISEHNRLYWYRQTLGQGPEFLTYFQNEAQLEKSRLLSDRFSAERPKGSFSTLEIQRTEQGDSAMYLCASSLPDSYSGNTIYFGEGSWLTVV.

This clone was detected a few times. The V and J genes are TRBV7-2 and TRBJ1-1, with a tentative D call TRBD1 (6 bases). Looked up from germline, CDR1 is SGHTA and CDR2 is FQGNSA. Trimming removed 4 bases from V and 4 bases from J, with 16 bases in between. The length of the CDR3 is 15 residues. The CDR3 bases are TGTGCCAGCAGCTCCGAGGGGGGGCGAGGCACTGAAGCTTTCTTT. Translated, it gives CASSSEGGRGTEAFF.

The chain uses TRBV29-1 and TRBJ1-6, with 9 bases fitting TRBD1. J gave up 10 bases and V 5 bases, and 6 bases lay outside the gene matches. There are 13 residues in the CDR3. Germline CDR1 is SQVTM and CDR2 is ANQGSEA. The CDR3 loop reads CSVSDRGGSPLHF. CDR3 sequence (DNA): TGCAGCGTTTCGGACAGGGGTGGATCACCCCTCCACTTT.

The chain uses TRBV10-3 and TRBJ2-1; D is possibly TRBD2 (6 bases). Trimming shortened V by 0 bases and J by 6 bases, and 18 bases separated the two germline ends. Germline CDR1 reads ENHRY; CDR2 reads SYGVKD. This CDR3 has 17 residues. CDR3 amino acids: CAISESGRDLWSNEQFF. CDR3 nucleotide sequence: TGTGCCATCAGTGAGTCGGGGCGGGACTTATGGTCCAATGAGCAGTTCTTC.

This chain connects TRBV6-1 to TRBJ2-6, with D perhaps matching TRBD1 (5 bases). Germline lookup yields CDR1 MNHNS and CDR2 SASEGT. V was shortened by 4 bases and J by 0 bases, with 10 bases between the two germline ends. The CDR3 runs 16 residues. CDR3 sequence: CASSARQYSGANVLTF. Written as DNA, the CDR3 is TGTGCCAGCAGTGCACGACAGTACTCTGGGGCCAACGTCCTGACTTTC.

The chain recombines TRBV10-2 with TRBJ1-1, with a tentative D call TRBD1 (6 bases). V shed 2 bases and J shed 5 bases, with 21 bases lying between them. The CDR3 extends over 17 amino acids. CDR1 and CDR2 (germline): WSHSY, SAAADI. This CDR3 reads CASSERTDSRILTEAFF. The CDR3 coding sequence is TGCGCCAGCAGTGAGAGGACGGACAGTAGAATTCTGACTGAAGCTTTCTTT.

V usage is TRBV28 and J usage is TRBJ1-1, with 7 bases fitting TRBD1. The germline V gene encodes CDR1 MDHEN and CDR2 SYDVKM. The trim removed 7 bases at V and 4 bases at J, leaving 9 bases unmatched. The CDR3 has 14 residues. This chain's CDR3 is CASNRQGGGTEAFF. CDR3 bases: TGTGCCAGCAACAGACAGGGTGGGGGCACTGAAGCTTTCTTT.

The rearrangement joins TRBV2 to TRBJ1-5; possibly TRBD1 for D (5 bases). CDR3 length: 14 residues. Germline V lookup: CDR1 SNHLY, CDR2 FYNNEI. Trimming left V 6 bases short and J 1 base short, with 10 bases between. The CDR3 loop is CASSRGVSNQPQHF. As DNA, the CDR3 is TGTGCCAGCAGCCGGGGGGTAAGCAATCAGCCCCAGCATTTT. The variable domain in full, with the rest retrieved from reference TRBV2 and TRBJ1-5, is EPEVTQTPSHQVTQMGQEVILRCVPISNHLYFYWYRQILGQKVEFLVSFYNNEISEKSEIFDDQFSVERPDGSNFTLKIRSTKLEDSAMYFCASSRGVSNQPQHFGDGTRLSIL.

J is TRBJ1-5 and V is TRBV6-1; possible D gene TRBD1, 5 bases. Looked up from germline, CDR1 is MNHNS and CDR2 is SASEGT. V dropped 2 bases and J dropped 0 bases, with 17 bases sitting between them. CDR3 length: 18 amino acids. CDR3 protein: CASSEPPKGAFSNQPQHF. CDR3 DNA: TGTGCCAGCAGTGAACCCCCGAAAGGGGCCTTTAGCAATCAGCCCCAGCATTTT.

The chain links TRBV6-1 to TRBJ1-5; D unresolved. Germline V gene sequence: CDR1 MNHNS, CDR2 SASEGT. Trimming stripped 7 bases from V and 0 bases from J, with 13 bases between. The CDR3 is 15 residues long. The CDR3 DNA is TGTGCCAGCATACTTAACGGGTATAGCAATCAGCCCCAGCATTTT. Translation: CASILNGYSNQPQHF.

CDR3 amino acids: CASSLLVSEQTTEAFF. The DNA of the CDR3 is TGTGCCAGCAGCTTACTTGTCTCGGAGCAGACCACTGAAGCTTTCTTT. The V gene is TRBV7-9, the J gene TRBJ1-1; D not certain. V lost 2 bases, J lost 4 bases, and 17 bases lay in between. This CDR3 is built from 16 residues. The germline V gene encodes CDR1 SEHNR and CDR2 FQNEAQ (reference sequence).

This clone was seen a single time. The rearrangement joins TRBV5-1 to TRBJ2-7; 8 bases match TRBD1. The V gene's germline CDR1 is SGHRS and CDR2 YFSETQ. The CDR3 runs to 14 residues. The V segment lost 4 bases and the J segment 5 bases; nucleotides outside the gene matches: 8. The CDR3 DNA is TGCGCCAGCAGCCCCACAGGGGGGATCCACGAGCAGTACTTC. Translating gives CASSPTGGIHEQYF.

The V gene is TRBV10-3, the J gene TRBJ2-7; D remains ambiguous. Per the germline V gene, CDR1 is ENHRY and CDR2 is SYGVKD. The ends were cut back, 0 bases at V and 0 bases at J, with 9 bases in the middle. The CDR3 sequence is 15 residues long. The CDR3 DNA follows: TGTGCCATCAGTGAGTCGGAGAATCCCTCCTACGAGCAGTACTTC. This encodes CAISESENPSYEQYF.

This clone was recorded once. The V gene is TRBV6-1, the J gene TRBJ2-7; TRBD1 agrees at 7 bases. Unmatched junction bases numbered 5, after V lost 4 bases and J lost 2 bases. The CDR3 length is 14 residues. Germline CDR1 MNHNS, CDR2 SASEGT. Here the CDR3 DNA reads TGTGCCAGCAGTGGGGGGACAGTCCCCTACGAGCAGTACTTC. Its protein is CASSGGTVPYEQYF.

V usage is TRBV15 and J usage is TRBJ2-1; D remains unclear. The V end was cut by 5 bases, the J end by 4 bases, with 3 bases between. The CDR3 length is 11 residues. CDR1 is LNHNV, CDR2 YYDKDF, per germline (reference sequence). This CDR3 is CATSVYNEQFF. The CDR3 DNA reads as TGTGCCACCAGCGTATACAATGAGCAGTTCTTC.

The genes are TRBV4-2 and TRBJ2-1; 9 bases align to TRBD2. V was clipped by 1 base and J by 5 bases; unmatched bases: 3. The CDR3 is made up of 15 amino acids. Germline values: CDR1 LGHNA, CDR2 YNFKEQ. The chain's CDR3 is CASSQVVAGDNEQFF. CDR3 DNA sequence: TGTGCCAGCAGCCAAGTGGTAGCGGGAGACAATGAGCAGTTCTTC.

This clone has only one observation. V usage is TRBV4-1 and J usage is TRBJ1-2; 10 nucleotides match TRBD1. CDR3 size: 15 residues. CDR1 and CDR2 (germline): MGHRA, YSYEKL. With 1 base clipped from V and 7 bases from J, the junction kept 6 bases outside the gene matches. Here the CDR3 DNA reads TGCGCCAGCAGCCAAGTGACAGGGGGCTACGGTGGCTACACCTTC. Amino acids: CASSQVTGGYGGYTF.

The chain carries TRBV7-8 and TRBJ2-1, with 10 nucleotides matching TRBD2. Unmatched junction bases numbered 7, after V lost 0 bases and J lost 8 bases. There are 16 residues in the CDR3. Germline V gene data show CDR1 as SGHVS and CDR2 as FQNEAQ. CDR3 in DNA: TGTGCCAGCAGCTTAGCGCTAGCGGGGGAGCTCGATGAGCAGTTCTTC. This codes for CASSLALAGELDEQFF.

As to this clone: Compared with germline, one end of the junction differs, possibly owing to a read error. This chain connects TRBV4-2 to TRBJ2-1; TRBD2 agrees at 8 bases. This CDR3 has 15 residues. Germline loops: CDR1 LGHNA, CDR2 YNFKEQ. CDR3 nucleotide sequence: TGTGCCAGCAGCCAGGGGACTAGAGATTACAGTGAGCAGTTCTTC. Translated: CASSQGTRDYSEQFF.

V is TRBV5-1 and J is TRBJ2-1, with 8 nucleotides matching TRBD2. The V gene end was trimmed by 4 bases and the J gene end by 2 bases; junction bases not matched to a gene: 5. This CDR3 is built from 15 residues. Germline CDR1 is SGHRS and CDR2 is YFSETQ. The CDR3 spells CASSHVAGPYNEQFF. CDR3 in DNA: TGCGCCAGCAGCCACGTAGCGGGACCCTACAATGAGCAGTTCTTC.

V usage is TRBV9 and J usage is TRBJ2-6, with 7 nucleotides matching TRBD2. With V trimmed by 5 bases and J by 0 bases, 2 bases remained unmatched. CDR3 length: 15 amino acids. The germline V gene has CDR1 SGDLS and CDR2 YYNGEE. The CDR3 sequence is CASRGGFSGANVLTF. In DNA form, the CDR3 reads TGTGCCAGCAGGGGGGGGTTCTCTGGGGCCAACGTCCTGACTTTC.

This sequence joins TRBV15 and TRBJ1-5, with 7 positions matching TRBD1. The CDR3 length is 15 residues. V shed 0 bases and J 6 bases; nucleotides not matched to a gene: 5. CDR1 LNHNV and CDR2 YYDKDF come from the germline V gene (reference sequence). CDR3: CATSRDRDRFQPQHF. The CDR3, as DNA: TGTGCCACCAGCAGAGATAGGGACAGATTTCAGCCCCAGCATTTT.

Only a few counts were recorded for this clone. The chain uses TRBV29-1 and TRBJ1-4; D is unclear. V lost 7 bases and J 0 bases, leaving 12 bases between the germline ends. This CDR3 is built from 14 residues. Germline V gene sequence: CDR1 SQVTM, CDR2 ANQGSEA. CDR3 sequence reads: CSGTTGTTNEKLFF. The CDR3 coding sequence is TGCAGCGGCACAACGGGTACAACTAATGAAAAACTGTTTTTT.

The V and J genes are TRBV2 and TRBJ1-2; D not certain. The CDR3 is 13 residues long. Trimming took 3 bases from V and 2 from J, leaving 7 bases between them. Germline-derived CDR1 and CDR2 are SNHLY and FYNNEI. CDR3 DNA: TGTGCCAGCAGTGACGAGGCGAACTATGGCTACACCTTC. Residues: CASSDEANYGYTF.

This clone showed up just once. The CDR3 DNA follows: TGTGCCAGCAGTGTCGGGACTAGCGGGGGGACAGATACGCAGTATTTT. Its translation: CASSVGTSGGTDTQYF. The genes are TRBV6-1 and TRBJ2-3, with 15 bases matching TRBD2. Germline loops: CDR1 MNHNS, CDR2 SASEGT. The CDR3 is 16 residues long. Trimming removed 4 bases from V and 3 bases from J; junction bases left unmatched: 2.

The chain uses TRBV28 and TRBJ2-3; TRBD2 aligns across 14 bases. Germline CDR1 is MDHEN and CDR2 is SYDVKM. The CDR3 totals 18 residues. V shed 3 bases and J 9 bases; nucleotides not matched to a gene: 14. CDR3 residues: CASSFNRRGTSGSHTQYF. CDR3 in DNA: TGTGCCAGCAGTTTTAATCGTCGCGGGACTAGCGGGAGTCACACGCAGTATTTT. The entire variable domain, with the rest obtained from reference TRBV28 and TRBJ2-3, is as follows: DVKVTQSSRYLVKRTGEKVFLECVQDMDHENMFWYRQDPGLGLRLIYFSYDVKMKEKGDIPEGYSVSREKKERFSLILESASTNQTSMYLCASSFNRRGTSGSHTQYFGPGTRLTVL.

This chain joins TRBV7-9 and TRBJ1-2, with a tentative D call TRBD1 (5 bases). The CDR3 has 13 amino acids. V was cut by 5 bases and J by 4 bases, with 11 bases left in between. Germline V gene sequence: CDR1 SEHNR, CDR2 FQNEAQ (reference sequence). The DNA of the CDR3 is TGTGCCAGCAGCCCCTATGACAGCTATGGCTACACCTTC. Translating it yields CASSPYDSYGYTF.